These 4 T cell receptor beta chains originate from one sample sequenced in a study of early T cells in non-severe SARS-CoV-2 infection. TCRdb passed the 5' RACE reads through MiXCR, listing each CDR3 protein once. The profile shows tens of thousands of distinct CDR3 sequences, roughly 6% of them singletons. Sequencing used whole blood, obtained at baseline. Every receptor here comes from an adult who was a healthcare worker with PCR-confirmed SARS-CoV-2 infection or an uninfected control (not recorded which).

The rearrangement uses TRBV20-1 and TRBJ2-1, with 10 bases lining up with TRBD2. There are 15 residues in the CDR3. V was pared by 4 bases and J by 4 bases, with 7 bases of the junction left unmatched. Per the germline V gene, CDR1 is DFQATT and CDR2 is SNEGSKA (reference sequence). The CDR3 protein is CSAILLAGRYNEQFF. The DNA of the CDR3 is TGCAGTGCTATCCTACTAGCGGGGCGTTACAATGAGCAGTTCTTC.

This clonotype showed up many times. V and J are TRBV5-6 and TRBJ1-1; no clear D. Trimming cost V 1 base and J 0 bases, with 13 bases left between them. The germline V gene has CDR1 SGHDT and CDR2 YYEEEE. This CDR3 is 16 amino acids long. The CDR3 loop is CASSLYSPGLNTEAFF. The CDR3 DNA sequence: TGTGCCAGCAGCTTGTATTCGCCGGGCCTGAACACTGAAGCTTTCTTT.

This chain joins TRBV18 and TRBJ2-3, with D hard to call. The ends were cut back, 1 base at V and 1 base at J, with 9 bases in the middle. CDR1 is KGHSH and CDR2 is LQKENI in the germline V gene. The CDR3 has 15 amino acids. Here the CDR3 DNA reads TGTGCCAGCTCACCACGACCTATCGGCACAGATACGCAGTATTTT. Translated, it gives CASSPRPIGTDTQYF.

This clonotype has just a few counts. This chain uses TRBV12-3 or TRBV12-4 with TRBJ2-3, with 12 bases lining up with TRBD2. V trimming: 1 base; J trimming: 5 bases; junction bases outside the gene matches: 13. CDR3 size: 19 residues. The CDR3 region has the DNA TGTGCCAGCAGTTTAGTAGTACCTAGCGGGGGGGCCTCGGGAGATACGCAGTATTTT. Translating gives CASSLVVPSGGASGDTQYF.